The rows below give T cell receptor beta chains drawn from one sample of a study of blood T cell repertoires in COVID-19. Produced via immunoSEQ multiplex PCR; TCRdb's table is partial and in-frame only. The sample records about 200,000 clones, about nine tenths being singletons. Sequencing was done on a sample of peripheral blood. Every receptor here comes from a woman in her 70s with acute or convalescent COVID-19. Both conserved end residues are trimmed from each CDR3.

TRBJ2-3	11	TRBV19	ASSPGLTDTQY
TRBJ2-7	13	TRBV2	ASSEALAEHYEQY
TRBJ2-1	13	TRBV11-2	ASSLGATRRNEQF
TRBJ1-1	12	TRBV7-3	ASSLTGDNTEAF
TRBJ1-3	11	TRBV2	ASSERGGNTIY
TRBJ2-7	12	TRBV7-8	ASSLGASGNEQY
TRBJ2-3	14	TRBV7-2	ASSLVGTGLTDTQY
TRBJ1-1	12	TRBV7-2	ASSLVPRNTEAF
TRBJ1-1	13	TRBV19	ASSRDRGGGTEAF
TRBJ1-2	14	TRBV28	ASSLGSARPAYGYT
TRBJ2-4	11	TRBV24-1	ATSESLTGAQY
TRBJ2-5	11	TRBV5-4	ASSLTGVETQY
TRBJ1-2	12	TRBV19	ASSRGTANYGYT
TRBJ1-5	15	TRBV27	ASCETEPVYSNQPQH
TRBJ2-5	14	TRBV5-6	ASSLDGRGSAETQY
TRBJ2-3	12	TRBV19	ASSHGGSTDTQY
TRBJ2-1	12	TRBV7-3	ASSPGGGWSEQF
TRBJ2-7	10	TRBV7-9	ATTKDSYEQY
TRBJ2-3	12	TRBV29-1	SVIAGTTTDTQY
TRBJ2-1	14	TRBV7-9	ASSLGGTSGYNEQF
TRBJ1-2	9	TRBV20-1	SANRDYGYT
TRBJ2-7	13	TRBV6-5	ASSYLAGGFYEQY
TRBJ2-7	13	TRBV27	ASSLERPPPYEQY
TRBJ1-4	13	TRBV7-9	ASSDPDRGNEKLF
TRBJ1-2	9	TRBV20-1	SARTVHGYT
TRBJ2-7	13	TRBV5-5	ASSLAGGETYEQY
TRBJ1-1	10	TRBV6-4	ASSSISGEAF
TRBJ1-5	14	TRBV5-1	ASSLVTGVSGQPQH
TRBJ1-5	12	TRBV19	ASSIQGANQPQH
TRBJ2-7	12	TRBV7-8	ASSSGRAYQEQY
TRBJ1-5	13	TRBV4-1	ASSQRDYSNQPQH
TRBJ1-2	11	TRBV28	ASKPDGTGEYT
TRBJ1-5	13	TRBV6-5	ASNMDRVFNQPQH
TRBJ2-7	14	TRBV3-1/TRBV3-2	ASSGDRREWAYEQY
TRBJ2-7	12	TRBV2	ASTTIRGGYEQY
TRBJ2-2	14	TRBV9	ASSPGLAGQGGELF
TRBJ2-4	11	TRBV19	ASRDRAENIQY
TRBJ1-2	11	TRBV19	ASTTGAIYGYT
TRBJ2-7	14	TRBV10-3	AISEYGAGAGSEQY
TRBJ1-5	14	TRBV5-8	ASTVPRQGSNQPQH
TRBJ2-2	13	TRBV29-1	SVRDRGRLTGELF
TRBJ2-5	15	TRBV5-1	ASALGTSGGAQETQY
TRBJ2-1	12	TRBV28	ASRSPRDSNEQF
TRBJ2-7	14	TRBV5-1	ASSSDGQGALYEQY
TRBJ1-2	11	TRBV6-7	ASSTGQGNGYT
TRBJ1-2	13	TRBV5-6	ASSTRIRTQGGYT
TRBJ2-1	10	TRBV27	ASSSRRDLRF
TRBJ2-3	12	TRBV6-6	ASSYGQNTDTQY
TRBJ1-4	12	TRBV6-6	ASRTTTGKEKLF
TRBJ2-4	11	TRBV5-4	ASSFKGGNIQY
TRBJ1-3	12	TRBV30	AWGMEGTGNTIY
TRBJ1-1	11	TRBV5-1	ASTLGRNTEAF
TRBJ2-1	14	TRBV7-2	ASSSPLWTGSNEQF
TRBJ2-5	13	TRBV6-2/TRBV6-3	ASSTGGLNLETQY
TRBJ1-5	14	TRBV2	ASTGRGTGSNQPQH